This is a list of T cell receptor beta chains from one sample in a study of beta chain features in type 1 diabetes. Assay: immunoSEQ multiplex PCR; the TCRdb copy retains only in-frame clones and omits some. The repertoire holds some 370,000 clones, with 9.6% as singletons. Sequenced: central memory CD4+ T cells from blood. All receptors derive from a man younger than 40 with type 1 diabetes. Both conserved end residues are part of each CDR3. D genes are given only for firm matches. Clone size is not always given. Where it is, it says once, few, many or a class for expanded clones.

cdr3_aa	cdr3_nt	clone_size	d_call	v_call	j_call
CASRPETGVGEAFF	TGTGCCAGCAGGCCAGAAACAGGGGTGGGTGAAGCTTTCTTT	few	TRBD1	TRBV2	TRBJ1-1
CASSLNREEAFF	TGTGCCAGCAGCTTAAACAGGGAAGAGGCTTTCTTT	few	.	TRBV7-2	TRBJ1-1
CASSVGAAGSQPQHF	TGTGCCAGCAGCGTAGGGGCGGCCGGGAGTCAGCCCCAGCATTTT	.	.	TRBV9	TRBJ1-5
CASSPILAGGRSGGDTQYF	TGTGCCAGCAGTCCTATACTAGCGGGAGGGAGGAGTGGAGGGGATACGCAGTATTTT	few	TRBD2	TRBV28	TRBJ2-3
CASSLTRLVGETQYF	TGTGCCAGCAGCCTGACCCGACTAGTGGGGGAGACCCAGTACTTC	.	.	TRBV11-2	TRBJ2-5
CASSFPGTSSYNEQFF	TGTGCCAGCAGCTTCCCCGGGACTAGCTCCTACAATGAGCAGTTCTTC	few	TRBD2	TRBV11-2	TRBJ2-1
CASSLGALAAEFYEQYF	TGTGCCAGCAGCTTAGGGGCCCTGGCCGCCGAGTTCTACGAGCAGTACTTC	.	.	TRBV7-6	TRBJ2-7
CASSLNGAGATGELFF	TGTGCCAGCAGCTTAAACGGCGCAGGGGCCACCGGGGAGCTGTTTTTT	few	.	TRBV7-2	TRBJ2-2
CASSLSAGAGDEQFF	TGTGCCAGCAGCTTAAGTGCAGGGGCGGGCGATGAGCAGTTCTTC	.	.	TRBV7-3	TRBJ2-1
CASSEREVVSEAFF	TGTGCCAGCAGTGAAAGGGAGGTCGTCTCTGAAGCTTTCTTT	few	.	TRBV25-1	TRBJ1-1
CASSERTSAGELFF	TGTGCCAGCAGCGAGAGGACTAGCGCCGGGGAGCTGTTTTTT	.	TRBD2	TRBV2	TRBJ2-2
CASSGDRETEAFF	TGTGCCAGCAGTGGGGACAGGGAGACTGAAGCTTTCTTT	.	TRBD1	TRBV2	TRBJ1-1
CASSFSVGYNNEQFF	TGTGCCAGCAGCTTCTCGGTTGGATACAACAATGAGCAGTTCTTC	few	.	TRBV5-4	TRBJ2-1
CASRVMNTEAFF	TGTGCCAGCAGAGTCATGAACACTGAAGCTTTCTTT	.	.	TRBV6-1	TRBJ1-1
CASMGGGPTDTQYF	TGTGCCAGCATGGGGGGAGGGCCAACGGATACGCAGTATTTT	few	TRBD2	TRBV5-4	TRBJ2-3
CASSDLGSRRSAKNIQYF	TGTGCCAGCAGTGATTTGGGTTCCCGGCGCTCGGCCAAAAACATTCAGTACTTC	.	.	TRBV27	TRBJ2-4
CASRLELVGVGEQFF	TGCGCCAGCCGCCTAGAGTTGGTGGGAGTCGGTGAGCAGTTCTTC	.	.	TRBV5-1	TRBJ2-1
CASSLREAQYF	TGTGCCAGCAGTTTGAGGGAGGCGCAGTATTTT	few	.	TRBV6-5	TRBJ2-3
CASSQERDPQNEQFF	TGTGCCAGCAGCCAAGAACGAGATCCTCAAAATGAGCAGTTCTTC	.	.	TRBV4-2	TRBJ2-1
CASSLTSYEQYF	TGTGCCAGCAGCTTAACATCCTACGAGCAGTACTTC	few	.	TRBV5-4	TRBJ2-7
CASSLASGRTGELFF	TGTGCCAGCAGTTTGGCTAGCGGGAGGACCGGGGAGCTGTTTTTT	.	TRBD2	TRBV28	TRBJ2-2
CASSLTGYEQYF	TGTGCCAGCAGCTTGACGGGCTACGAGCAGTACTTC	.	.	TRBV5-4	TRBJ2-7
CASSFGIGTEAFF	TGTGCCAGCAGCTTCGGGATAGGTACTGAAGCTTTCTTT	few	.	TRBV7-3	TRBJ1-1
CASSLDLGPYEQYF	TGTGCCAGCAGCTTAGATCTGGGGCCCTACGAGCAGTACTTC	.	.	TRBV7-2	TRBJ2-7
CASSRSHTGELFF	TGTGCCAGCAGCCGAAGCCACACCGGGGAGCTGTTTTTT	many	.	TRBV14	TRBJ2-2
CASSYQGGGQYF	TGTGCCAGCAGTTATCAGGGTGGAGGGCAGTATTTT	few	.	TRBV27	TRBJ2-3
CASMTPGQSTREQYF	TGTGCCAGCATGACCCCCGGACAGTCTACTAGGGAGCAGTACTTC	.	.	TRBV6-6	TRBJ2-7
CASSRGGTTEAFF	TGTGCCAGCTCACGCGGGGGGACCACTGAAGCTTTCTTT	few	.	TRBV18	TRBJ1-1
CASSFAPKTETQYF	TGTGCCAGCAGTTTTGCCCCGAAAACAGAGACCCAGTACTTC	few	.	TRBV28	TRBJ2-5
CASSSDGRYGYTF	TGCGCCAGCAGCTCCGACGGTAGATATGGCTACACCTTC	few	.	TRBV5-1	TRBJ1-2
CSVEWVKENTEAFF	TGCAGCGTTGAATGGGTCAAGGAGAACACTGAAGCTTTCTTT	few	.	TRBV29-1	TRBJ1-1
CASSLGLAHTDTQYF	TGTGCCAGCAGCTTGGGACTCGCTCACACAGATACGCAGTATTTT	many	.	TRBV7-2	TRBJ2-3
CASTQGNYPGGEQFF	TGTGCCAGCACCCAAGGTAACTACCCGGGAGGTGAGCAGTTCTTC	many	TRBD2	TRBV27	TRBJ2-1
CASSLPQGSDTQYF	TGTGCCAGCAGCTTACCCCAGGGGTCAGATACGCAGTATTTT	.	.	TRBV7-2	TRBJ2-3
CASSLRVAYNEQFF	TGTGCCAGCAGCTTGAGGGTGGCCTACAATGAGCAGTTCTTC	few	.	TRBV9	TRBJ2-1
CASSYLDRGSNEQFF	TGTGCCAGCAGTTACTTAGATCGGGGGTCCAATGAGCAGTTCTTC	few	.	TRBV6-6	TRBJ2-1
CSVAGGTQETQYF	TGCAGCGTTGCAGGCGGGACCCAAGAGACCCAGTACTTC	.	.	TRBV29-1	TRBJ2-5
CASSLGGGDSGNTIYF	TGCGCCAGCAGCTTGGGCGGCGGAGACTCTGGAAACACCATATATTTT	few	.	TRBV5-1	TRBJ1-3
CASSPFRRGYEQYF	TGTGCCAGCAGTCCGTTTAGGAGGGGCTACGAGCAGTACTTC	.	.	TRBV6-1	TRBJ2-7
CASSFTGTSAYNEQFF	TGCGCCAGCAGCTTTACCGGGACTAGCGCTTACAATGAGCAGTTCTTC	many	TRBD2	TRBV5-1	TRBJ2-1
CASSLPDRLWDF	TGTGCCAGCAGCCTACCGGACAGGCTCTGGGACTTC	many	TRBD1	TRBV7-9	TRBJ2-7
CSGRAGMNTEAFF	TGCAGTGGTCGCGCAGGAATGAACACTGAAGCTTTCTTT	few	.	TRBV29-1	TRBJ1-1
CASSSTLGGGTTEAFF	TGTGCCAGCAGCTCTACGCTCGGGGGTGGGACCACTGAAGCTTTCTTT	few	.	TRBV7-9	TRBJ1-1
CASSPGGAQETQYF	TGTGCCAGTAGTCCCGGCGGGGCTCAAGAGACCCAGTACTTC	few	.	TRBV19	TRBJ2-5
CASSSRAQGGDNEQFF	TGTGCCAGCAGCTCGAGGGCACAGGGAGGGGACAATGAGCAGTTCTTC	.	.	TRBV7-6	TRBJ2-1
CAISGAPGQGAEGNEQFF	TGTGCCATCAGTGGGGCCCCGGGACAGGGCGCAGAGGGGAATGAGCAGTTCTTC	few	TRBD1	TRBV10-3	TRBJ2-1
CASSITPPLNTQYF	TGTGCCAGTAGTATAACCCCTCCCCTGAATACGCAGTATTTT	few	.	TRBV19	TRBJ2-3
CASSGLVSNEQFF	TGTGCCAGTAGTGGACTAGTTTCAAATGAGCAGTTCTTC	few	TRBD2	TRBV19	TRBJ2-1
CASSLGGGRNQPQHF	TGTGCCAGCAGTTTAGGGGGGGGACGCAATCAGCCCCAGCATTTT	.	.	TRBV28	TRBJ1-5
CASSLGSSGNTIYF	TGTGCCAGCAGCTTGGGAAGCTCTGGAAACACCATATATTTT	many	.	TRBV7-2	TRBJ1-3
CASSLEQPYYEQYF	TGCGCCAGCAGCTTGGAACAGCCATACTACGAGCAGTACTTC	few	.	TRBV5-1	TRBJ2-7
CASSLGTGDVGTEAFF	TGCGCCAGCAGTCTCGGGACAGGGGATGTGGGGACTGAAGCTTTCTTT	few	TRBD1	TRBV5-1	TRBJ1-1
CASSLERGTMNTEAFF	TGTGCCAGCAGCTTGGAACGGGGAACCATGAACACTGAAGCTTTCTTT	few	.	TRBV5-4	TRBJ1-1
CASTFGGSDQPQHF	TGTGCCAGCACTTTCGGGGGTTCGGATCAGCCCCAGCATTTT	few	.	TRBV28	TRBJ1-5
CASSYGPGQAEKLFF	TGTGCCAGCAGTTACGGGCCGGGACAGGCTGAAAAACTGTTTTTT	.	TRBD1	TRBV6-5	TRBJ1-4
CAISHLDRGQETQYF	TGTGCCATCAGCCACCTGGACAGGGGGCAAGAGACCCAGTACTTC	few	TRBD1	TRBV10-3	TRBJ2-5